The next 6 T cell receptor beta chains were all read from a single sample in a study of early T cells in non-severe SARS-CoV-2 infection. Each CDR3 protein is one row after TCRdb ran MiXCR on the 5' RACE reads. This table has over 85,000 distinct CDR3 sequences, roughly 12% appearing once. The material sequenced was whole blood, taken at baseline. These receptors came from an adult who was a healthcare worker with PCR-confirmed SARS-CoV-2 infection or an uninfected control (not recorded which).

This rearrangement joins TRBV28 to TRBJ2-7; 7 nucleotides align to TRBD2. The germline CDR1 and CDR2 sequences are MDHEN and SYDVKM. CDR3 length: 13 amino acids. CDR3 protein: CGSHTKRTSEQYF. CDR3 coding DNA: TGTGGGTCTCACACCAAAAGGACTAGTGAGCAGTACTTC.

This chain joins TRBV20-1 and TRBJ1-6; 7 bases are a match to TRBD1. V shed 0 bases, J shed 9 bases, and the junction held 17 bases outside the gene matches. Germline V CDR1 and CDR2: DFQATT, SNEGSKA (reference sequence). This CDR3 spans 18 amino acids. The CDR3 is CSARDTSIRQGVSSPLHF. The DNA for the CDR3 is TGCAGTGCTAGAGACACCTCCATCCGGCAGGGGGTGAGTTCACCCCTCCACTTT.

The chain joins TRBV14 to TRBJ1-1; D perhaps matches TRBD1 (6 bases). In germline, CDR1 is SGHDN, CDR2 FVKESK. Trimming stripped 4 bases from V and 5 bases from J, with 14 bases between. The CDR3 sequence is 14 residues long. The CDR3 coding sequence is TGTGCCAGCAGCCGGACACAGGGAGCAACTGAAGCTTTCTTT. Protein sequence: CASSRTQGATEAFF.

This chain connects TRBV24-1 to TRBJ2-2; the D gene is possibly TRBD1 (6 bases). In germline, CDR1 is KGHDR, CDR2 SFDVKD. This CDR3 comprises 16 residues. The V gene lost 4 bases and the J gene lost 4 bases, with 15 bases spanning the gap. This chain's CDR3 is CATSDSSGEVTGELFF. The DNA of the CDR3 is TGTGCCACCAGTGACTCCTCAGGGGAAGTCACCGGGGAGCTGTTTTTT.

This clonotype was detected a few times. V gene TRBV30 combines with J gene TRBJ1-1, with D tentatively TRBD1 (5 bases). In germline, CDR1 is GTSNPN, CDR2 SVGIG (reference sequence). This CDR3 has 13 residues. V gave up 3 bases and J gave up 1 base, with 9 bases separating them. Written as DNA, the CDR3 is TGTGCCTGGAGAGGACAAGGGAACACTGAAGCTTTCTTT. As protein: CAWRGQGNTEAFF.

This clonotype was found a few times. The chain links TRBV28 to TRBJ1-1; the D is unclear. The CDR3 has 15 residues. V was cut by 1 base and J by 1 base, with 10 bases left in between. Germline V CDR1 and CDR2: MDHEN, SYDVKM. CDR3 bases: TGTGCCAGCAGTTTATACGCAGTTACGAACACTGAAGCTTTCTTT. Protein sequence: CASSLYAVTNTEAFF.